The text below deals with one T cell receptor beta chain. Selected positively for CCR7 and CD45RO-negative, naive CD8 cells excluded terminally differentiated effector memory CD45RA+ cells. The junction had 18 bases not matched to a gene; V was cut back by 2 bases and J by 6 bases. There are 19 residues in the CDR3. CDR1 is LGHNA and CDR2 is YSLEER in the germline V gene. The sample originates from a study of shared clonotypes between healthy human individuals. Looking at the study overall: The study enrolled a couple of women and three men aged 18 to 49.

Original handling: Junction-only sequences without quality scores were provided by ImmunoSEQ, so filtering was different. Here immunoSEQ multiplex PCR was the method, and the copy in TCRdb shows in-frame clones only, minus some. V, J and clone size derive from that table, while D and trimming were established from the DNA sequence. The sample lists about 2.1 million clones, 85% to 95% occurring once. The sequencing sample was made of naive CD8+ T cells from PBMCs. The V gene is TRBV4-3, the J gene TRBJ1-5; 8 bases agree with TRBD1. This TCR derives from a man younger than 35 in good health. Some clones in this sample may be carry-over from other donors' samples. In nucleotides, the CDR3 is TGCGCCAGCAGCCAAAATCTGACAGGGGAAAGTTTCATCCCTCAGCCCCAGCATTTT. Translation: CASSQNLTGESFIPQPQHF.